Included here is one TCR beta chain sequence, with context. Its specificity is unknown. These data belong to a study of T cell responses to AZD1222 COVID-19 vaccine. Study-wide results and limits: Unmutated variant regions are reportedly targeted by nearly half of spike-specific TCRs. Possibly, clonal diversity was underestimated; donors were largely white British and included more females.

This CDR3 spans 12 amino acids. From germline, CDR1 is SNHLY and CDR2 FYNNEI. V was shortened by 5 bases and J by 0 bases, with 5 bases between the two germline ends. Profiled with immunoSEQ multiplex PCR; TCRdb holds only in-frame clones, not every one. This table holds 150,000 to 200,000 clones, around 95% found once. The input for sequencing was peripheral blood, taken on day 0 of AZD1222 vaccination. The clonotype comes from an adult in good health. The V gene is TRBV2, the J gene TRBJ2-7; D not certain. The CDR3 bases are TGTGCCAGCAGTACCGACTCCTACGAGCAGTACTTC. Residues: CASSTDSYEQYF. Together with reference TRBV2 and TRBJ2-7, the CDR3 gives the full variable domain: EPEVTQTPSHQVTQMGQEVILRCVPISNHLYFYWYRQILGQKVEFLVSFYNNEISEKSEIFDDQFSVERPDGSNFTLKIRSTKLEDSAMYFCASSTDSYEQYFGPGTRLTVT.